This T cell receptor beta chain originates from a study of blood T cell repertoires in COVID-19 (TCRdb year 2020). Turning to the overall study: Samples covering the acute and convalescent phases of COVID-19 were provided by collaborators in the United States, Italy and Spain. The prospective study material was composed of cDNA or gDNA derived from T cells, B-cell-depleted T cells, or PBMCs. Subjects who had been exposed to COVID-19, were actively infected with it, or had recovered from it provided the deeply sampled blood TCRbeta repertoires that made up the dataset. The repertoires were released in a freely available public database intended as a resource for research on the immune response to SARS-CoV-2. Samples came from the ongoing ImmuneRACE study (first 160 participants) plus 1,254 subjects from 6 global collaborators. Nearly every sample came with metadata listing a de-identified subject ID, COVID-19 status, age in years and sex. HLA class I and class II types, where available, came from metadata supplied by the sample provider rather than from assay-based typing. The research as a whole found: The quantity of clinical and demographic metadata differed by source and by participant and was supplied without curation.

In regard to this clone: This clone's antigen is unknown. No clone much larger than this one lies a single base away; base qualities are absent.

Whole blood was collected in K2EDTA tubes by collaborating institutions according to the institutions' own protocols. For TCRbeta analysis, collaborator samples were shipped as frozen whole blood, as isolated PBMCs, or as DNA extracted from either sample type. V is cut by 6 bases and J by 5 bases, and the space between the germline ends is 16 bases. Looking up the germline V gene yields CDR1 MNHEY and CDR2 SVGAGI. The CDR3 has 14 amino acids, counting the end cysteine and phenylalanine. Of all the DNA, just the CDR3 is kept, 42 bases in frame from base 1. The immunoSEQ Assay, a bias-controlled multiplex PCR, was used to amplify TCRbeta CDR3 regions from genomic DNA. As for how the authors treated the data: The number of nucleated cells in each sample was estimated from the amplification of reference gene primers within the assay. Sequence reads were collapsed and filtered to measure the absolute abundance of every unique TCRbeta CDR3 rearrangement. For each sample, productive Simpson clonality was calculated as the square root of Simpson's diversity index across productive rearrangements. Imported from immuneACCESS, the table was reduced by TCRdb to in-frame sequences with V and J called. These copies leave out some clones; in studies compared against another copy, an unresolved V gene accounts for under half, and the cause of the remainder is not known. V and J calls and clone size are those listed in that table; D and trimming were worked out from the DNA. The sample profile shows about 100,000 clones; 88% of them were found once. The ten most abundant clones make up around 6.9% of the sample.

The receptor comes from a woman aged 60-70 years with acute or convalescent COVID-19. The chain is made from TRBV6-5 and TRBJ1-2; a weak D assignment points to TRBD1 (6 bases agree). The sequenced sample consisted of peripheral blood. The CDR3 loop reads CASRPSGQGYGYTF. The bases read TGTGCCAGCAGACCCTCGGGGCAGGGGTATGGCTACACCTTC.